This T cell receptor beta chain appears in the sequencing data of a study of T cell responses to AZD1222 COVID-19 vaccine. Looked up from germline, CDR1 is ENHRY and CDR2 is SYGVKD. Losses at the gene ends were 0 bases for V and 1 base for J; bases not matched to a gene: 12. The CDR3 sequence is 19 residues long. Clones were read by immunoSEQ multiplex PCR, and TCRdb kept only the in-frame ones, dropping some. This table holds fewer than 110,000 clones, 75% to 95% found once. Samples with a second dose at about 4 or about 12 weeks were pooled together. The source is an adult who received the AZD1222 COVID-19 vaccine. The chain uses TRBV10-3 and TRBJ2-3; 8 nucleotides match TRBD1. The sequenced sample was peripheral blood, obtained 28 days after the second AZD1222 dose. The CDR3 DNA reads TGTGCCATCAGTGAGTCGAAGGGGAACCCGGACAGGGGCACAGATACGCAGTATTTT. Encoded protein: CAISESKGNPDRGTDTQYF.